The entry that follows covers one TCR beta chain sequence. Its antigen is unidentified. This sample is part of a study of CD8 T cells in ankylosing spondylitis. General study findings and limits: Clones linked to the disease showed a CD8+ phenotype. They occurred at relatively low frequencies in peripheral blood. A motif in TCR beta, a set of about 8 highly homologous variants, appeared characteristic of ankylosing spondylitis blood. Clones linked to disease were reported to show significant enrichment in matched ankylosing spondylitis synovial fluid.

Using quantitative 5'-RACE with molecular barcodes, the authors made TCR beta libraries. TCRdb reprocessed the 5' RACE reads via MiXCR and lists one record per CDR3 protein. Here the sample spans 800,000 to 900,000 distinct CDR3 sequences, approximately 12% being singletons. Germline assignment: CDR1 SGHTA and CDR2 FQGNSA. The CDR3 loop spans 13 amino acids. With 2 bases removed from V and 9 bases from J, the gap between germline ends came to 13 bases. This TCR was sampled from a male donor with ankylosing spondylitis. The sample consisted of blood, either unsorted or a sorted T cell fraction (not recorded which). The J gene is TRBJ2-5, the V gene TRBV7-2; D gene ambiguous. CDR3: CASSLSIAAAQYF. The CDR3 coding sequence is TGTGCCAGCAGCTTAAGTATCGCCGCGGCCCAGTACTTC.